This TCR beta chain was identified in a study of spatial heterogeneity in lung cancer. About the research overall: Matched bulk RNA-seq provided a T cell module score, and TCR transcript counts in tumor regions correlated strongly with it. Combinations of a unique TCR and a UMI were tallied in raw reads, and on average each appeared more than ten times.

One entry per CDR3 protein, called by TCRdb with MiXCR from the 5' RACE reads. The table has over 10,000 distinct CDR3 sequences, over 3% seen once; the top ten hold around 8%. Notes on the study in general: The study found that expanded intratumoral alpha and beta TCR counts tracked tumor mutation counts.

The CDR3 loop spans 16 amino acids. The V segment lost 8 bases and the J segment 1 base; nucleotides outside the gene matches: 10. CDR1 is ENHRY, CDR2 SYGVKD, per germline. This clonotype was observed at least ten times. Its antigen is as yet unknown. The time point is: sample taken at primary tumor resection. The input material, whole RNA from tumor, nontumor lung or frozen PBMC, was sequenced unsorted. This rearrangement joins TRBV10-3 to TRBJ2-3; 9 bases align to TRBD2. The receptor's source is a male donor with early-stage non-small cell lung cancer. Sequencing used lung tumor tissue, obtained at surgery. The CDR3 region has the DNA TGTGCCATCGGGGTGGCGGGGGGGCCGGGCACAGATACGCAGTATTTT. Protein product: CAIGVAGGPGTDTQYF.